A selection of T cell receptor beta chains follows, all from one sample in a study of blood T cell repertoires in COVID-19. Clones were read by immunoSEQ multiplex PCR, and TCRdb kept only the in-frame ones, dropping some. The sample gives roughly 220,000 clones, roughly 85% of which show up once; 2.9% is in the top ten. Sequencing input: peripheral blood. The receptors were gathered from a man in his fifties who had recovered from COVID-19. The CDR3 runs from the conserved cysteine through the conserved F or W. D genes are given only for firm matches.

TRBJ1-2 | TRBD1 | TRBV12-3/TRBV12-4 | CASRKQGAPGYTF | TGTGCCAGCAGGAAACAGGGGGCGCCTGGCTACACCTTC
TRBJ2-1 | NA | TRBV7-7 | CASSPPGPGVDEQFF | TGTGCCAGCAGCCCTCCGGGCCCGGGGGTCGATGAGCAGTTCTTC
TRBJ2-3 | TRBD2 | TRBV6-2/TRBV6-3 | CASSYLAGLSTDTQYF | TGTGCCAGCAGTTACCTAGCGGGACTTAGCACAGATACGCAGTATTTT
TRBJ2-7 | NA | TRBV21-1 | CASSLRTDFYEQYF | TGTGCCAGCAGCCTCCGGACGGACTTCTACGAGCAGTACTTC
TRBJ2-1 | TRBD2 | TRBV4-1 | CASSHTSWTGRTSVRNEQFF | TGCGCCAGCAGCCACACCAGCTGGACAGGCCGGACTAGCGTTCGGAATGAGCAGTTCTTC
TRBJ1-1 | TRBD1 | TRBV6-5 | CASILTGGAAEAFF | TGTGCCAGCATTTTGACAGGGGGCGCCGCTGAAGCTTTCTTT
TRBJ2-5 | TRBD1 | TRBV27 | CASRRTGSVGTQYF | TGTGCCAGCAGAAGGACAGGGTCGGTGGGGACCCAGTACTTC
TRBJ1-2 | NA | TRBV28 | CASSLRGGVGGYTF | TGTGCCAGCAGTTTAAGAGGGGGGGTAGGTGGCTACACCTTC
TRBJ2-1 | TRBD2 | TRBV5-1 | CASRPGASGAYNEQFF | TGCGCCAGCAGGCCTGGGGCTAGCGGCGCCTACAATGAGCAGTTCTTC
TRBJ2-7 | TRBD1 | TRBV29-1 | CSVTPDRDQQYF | TGCAGCGTCACTCCCGACAGGGATCAGCAGTACTTC
TRBJ2-7 | NA | TRBV24-1 | CATSAGGAFASEQYF | TGTGCCACCAGTGCTGGGGGCGCCTTTGCCTCCGAGCAGTACTTC